A selection of T cell receptor beta chains follows, all from one sample in a study of early T cells in non-severe SARS-CoV-2 infection. TCRdb reanalysed the 5' RACE reads using MiXCR and keeps one entry per CDR3 protein. The repertoire holds approximately 97,000 distinct CDR3 sequences, with 9.5% to 11% as singletons. The material was whole blood, obtained at baseline. The receptors derive from an adult who was a healthcare worker with PCR-confirmed SARS-CoV-2 infection or an uninfected control (not recorded which). CDR3s include the opening cysteine and the closing phenylalanine or tryptophan. The order of the fields is clone size, V gene, J gene, D gene, CDR3 DNA, CDR3 protein. The D gene is left open where the match is weak. The size field is filled for only some rows; it gives once, few, many or a size class.

>many|TRBV29-1|TRBJ1-2|TRBD1
TGCAGCGTCGGGACAGGGCTTGACTATGGCTACACCTTC
CSVGTGLDYGYTF
>many|TRBV20-1|TRBJ2-3|.
TGCAGTGCTAGTTTCGGGGAGTCGACTAACACAGATACGCAGTATTTT
CSASFGESTNTDTQYF
>.|TRBV20-1|TRBJ2-7|.
TGCAGTGCCGCTAGCGAGAGGTACGAGCAGTACTTC
CSAASERYEQYF
>.|TRBV2|TRBJ2-2|.
TGTGCCAGCAGTGAAGTCAGGGAGAACACCGGGGAGCTGTTTTTT
CASSEVRENTGELFF
>many|TRBV30|TRBJ1-2|.
TGTGCCCTGTCAGCTAACTATGGCTACACCTTC
CALSANYGYTF
>.|TRBV4-1|TRBJ1-1|.
TGCGCCAGCAGCCAAGATTTAGGTAGGACCCCTTTCGTGGGGAACACTGAAGCTTTCTTT
CASSQDLGRTPFVGNTEAFF
>few|TRBV12-3/TRBV12-4|TRBJ2-2|.
TGTGCCAGCAGTGTTAACAGGGATAACACCGGGGAGCTGTTTTTT
CASSVNRDNTGELFF
>.|TRBV10-1|TRBJ1-2|.
TGCGCCATCGCAGGGGCTAACTATGGCTACACCTTC
CAIAGANYGYTF
>many|TRBV5-1|TRBJ2-1|.
TGCGCCAGCAGCTTCCAGCAGAGCTCCTACAATGAGCAGTTCTTC
CASSFQQSSYNEQFF
>.|TRBV7-2|TRBJ1-1|.
TGTGCCAGCAGCAGGGATTCTAACACTGAAGCTTTCTTT
CASSRDSNTEAFF
>many|TRBV6-2/TRBV6-3|TRBJ2-5|.
TGTGCCAGCAGTTACAGAGAGGGGGAGACCCAGTACTTC
CASSYREGETQYF
>.|TRBV29-1|TRBJ1-2|.
TGCAACGTTGGGGAGGGCGCGGGCTACACCTTC
CNVGEGAGYTF
>.|TRBV14|TRBJ2-7|.
TGTGCCAGCAGCCCCAGAGGTGGGCGGCCCGAGCAGTACTTC
CASSPRGGRPEQYF
>.|TRBV7-9|TRBJ2-7|.
TGTGCCAGCAGCTTTCCGAGCCCCCCCTACGAGCAGTACTTC
CASSFPSPPYEQYF
>.|TRBV11-2|TRBJ2-7|TRBD1
TGTGCCAGCAGTCCGGACAGGGCTTCCTACGAGCAGTACTTC
CASSPDRASYEQYF
>few|TRBV4-2|TRBJ2-1|.
TGTGCCAGCAGCCAAAGGACAGCTTACAATGAGCAGTTCTTC
CASSQRTAYNEQFF
>.|TRBV30|TRBJ2-2|TRBD2
TGTGCCTGGAGTAGACTAGCGGTCGCGAACACCGGGGAGCTGTTTTTT
CAWSRLAVANTGELFF
>many|TRBV5-4|TRBJ1-4|.
TGTGCCAGCAGCTTGGAAAGGGACGCGCGGGAAAAACTGTTTTTT
CASSLERDAREKLFF
>.|TRBV5-1|TRBJ2-7|TRBD1
TGCGCCAGCAGCTTGTTCCCCACAGGGGGGTCCTACGAGCAGTACTTC
CASSLFPTGGSYEQYF
>once|TRBV7-2|TRBJ1-4|TRBD1
TGTGCCAGCAGCTTCACCGGGACAGGGCTCGAAAAACTGTTTTTT
CASSFTGTGLEKLFF
>.|TRBV29-1|TRBJ1-4|.
TGCAGCGTCCGAGTTGGCGAAAAACTGTTTTTT
CSVRVGEKLFF
>few|TRBV19|TRBJ2-7|.
TGTGCCACCAGCAGGGGGGCGTACGAGCAGTACTTC
CATSRGAYEQYF
>.|TRBV29-1|TRBJ2-7|.
TGCAGCGGGGGGGCAGCGGGAAGCGAGCAGTACTTC
CSGGAAGSEQYF
>many|TRBV30|TRBJ2-1|.
TGTGCCTGGAGTCGGAATTATGAGCAGTTCTTC
CAWSRNYEQFF
>many|TRBV19|TRBJ1-2|.
TGTGCCAGTAGCCACGGGACTGTAGCTAACTATGGCTACACCTTC
CASSHGTVANYGYTF
>.|TRBV11-2|TRBJ2-1|.
TGTGCCAGCAGCTTCGCGGGAACCAGGGGCAATGAGCAGTTCTTC
CASSFAGTRGNEQFF
>many|TRBV21-1|TRBJ1-5|.
TGTGCCAGCAGCCCCCCTAGTCAGGGGGGAAGTAGCAATCAGCCCCAGCATTTT
CASSPPSQGGSSNQPQHF
>.|TRBV7-2|TRBJ2-2|TRBD2
TGTGCCAGCAGCTTAACCGGGACTAGCGGGGACACCGGGGAGCTGTTTTTT
CASSLTGTSGDTGELFF
>many|TRBV12-3/TRBV12-4|TRBJ1-2|.
TGTGCCAGCAGTCGAGCGTATGGCTACACCTTC
CASSRAYGYTF
>many|TRBV20-1|TRBJ2-5|TRBD1
TGCAGTGCTATTGGACAGGGAGGATCAGAGACCCAGTACTTC
CSAIGQGGSETQYF
>.|TRBV5-5|TRBJ1-1|.
TGTGCCAGCAGCTTGTTGACAGTTGATGAAGCTTTCTTT
CASSLLTVDEAFF
>.|TRBV12-3/TRBV12-4|TRBJ1-1|.
TGTGCCAGCAGCCTGACAGGAGATGAAGCTTTGTTT
CASSLTGDEALF
>.|TRBV5-4|TRBJ2-5|.
TGTGCCAGCAGCTTCGAAGGGGGGCAAGAGACCCAGTACTTC
CASSFEGGQETQYF
>many|TRBV11-2|TRBJ2-1|TRBD2
TGTGCCAGCACCTGGACTAGCAGTTACAATGAGCAGTTCTTC
CASTWTSSYNEQFF
>.|TRBV3-1|TRBJ1-2|TRBD1
TGTGCCAGCAGCCAAGATCCTAGGGACAGGGTAAAATATGGCTACACCTTC
CASSQDPRDRVKYGYTF
>.|TRBV28|TRBJ2-3|TRBD2
TGTGCCTTAAATAGCGGGAGTGGGCCAGATACGCAGTATTTT
CALNSGSGPDTQYF